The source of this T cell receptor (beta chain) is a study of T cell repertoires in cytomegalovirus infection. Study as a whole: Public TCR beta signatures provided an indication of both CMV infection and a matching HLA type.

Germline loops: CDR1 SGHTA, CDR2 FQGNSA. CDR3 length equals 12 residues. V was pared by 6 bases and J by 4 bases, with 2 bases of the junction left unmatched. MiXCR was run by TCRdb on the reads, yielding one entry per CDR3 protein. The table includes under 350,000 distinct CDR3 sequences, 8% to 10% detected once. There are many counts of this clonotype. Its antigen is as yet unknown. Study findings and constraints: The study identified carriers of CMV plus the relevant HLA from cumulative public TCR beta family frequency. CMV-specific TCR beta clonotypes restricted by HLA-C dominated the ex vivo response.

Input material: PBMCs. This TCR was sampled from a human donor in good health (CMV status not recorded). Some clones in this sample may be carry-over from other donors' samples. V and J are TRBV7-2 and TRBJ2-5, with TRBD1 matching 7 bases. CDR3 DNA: TGTGCCAGCAGAGGGGGCGGAGAGACCCAGTACTTC. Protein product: CASRGGGETQYF.